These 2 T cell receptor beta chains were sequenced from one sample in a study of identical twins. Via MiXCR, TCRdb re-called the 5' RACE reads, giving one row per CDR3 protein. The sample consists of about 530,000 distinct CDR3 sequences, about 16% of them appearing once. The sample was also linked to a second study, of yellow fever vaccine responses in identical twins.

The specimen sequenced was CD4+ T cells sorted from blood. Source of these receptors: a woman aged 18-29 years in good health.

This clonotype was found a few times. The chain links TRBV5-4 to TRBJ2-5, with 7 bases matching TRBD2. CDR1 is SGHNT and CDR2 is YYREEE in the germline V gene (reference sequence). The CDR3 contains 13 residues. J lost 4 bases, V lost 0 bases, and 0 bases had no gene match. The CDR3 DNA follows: TGTGCCAGCAGCTTGGAGCGGGGAGAGACCCAGTACTTC. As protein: CASSLERGETQYF.

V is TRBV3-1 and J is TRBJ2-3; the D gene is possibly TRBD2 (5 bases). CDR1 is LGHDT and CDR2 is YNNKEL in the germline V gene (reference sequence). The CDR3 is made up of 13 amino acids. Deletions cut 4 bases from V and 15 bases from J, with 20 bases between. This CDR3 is CASSPAGVAVAYF. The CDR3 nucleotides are TGTGCCAGCAGCCCCGCCGGGGTGGCGGTCGCCTATTTT.